What follows is one TCR beta chain and its context. Its cognate antigen has yet to be identified. No base-level quality is on record; no much larger clone is a single base apart. These data belong to a study of shared clonotypes between healthy human individuals (TCRdb year 2020). With respect to the entire study: Three men and a couple of women, aged 18 to 49 years, made up the cohort. Per donor, three plates each were used for CD4 naive and CD4 memory, two for CD8 naive, and one for CD8 memory. Blood TCR repertoires of a handful of healthy adults were deeply sequenced to estimate repertoire size and the extent of clonotype sharing between individuals. Libraries were prepared and TCR repertoires were sequenced by different laboratories using diverse techniques, in order to increase sequencing depth and limit assay-specific biases. Each donor's leukapheresis produced roughly between roughly 0.94 and 9.5 billion PBMCs. Paper-wide results and their limitations: When several donors were compared, the shared fraction of clonotypes was around 5.1% for naive CD4, about 4% for naive CD8, 2.3% for memory CD4, and approximately 0.4% for memory CD8. Sampling was restricted to blood, and TCR repertoires in tissues likely differ from the TCR repertoires found in blood. Pairwise subsampling indicated that sequencing depth was expected to affect the degree of clonotype sharing among donors. Larger estimated clonotype richness was generally found for naive subsets than for memory subsets. The small number of donors limited the genetic and exposure-history diversity represented. Incomplete sequencing was indicated by rarefaction of sorted-subset datasets, despite the large sequencing depth. Compared with non-shared clonotypes, the clonotypes found in all four sorted-subset donors had higher generation probabilities.

Using the deep immunoSEQ assay, TCR CDR3 regions were amplified from genomic DNA by multiplex PCR. Extracted genomic DNA from each cell subset was spread evenly across all wells of several immunoSEQ 96-well plates, with each plate serving as a replicate. For sorted subsets, about 200 ng genomic DNA, equal to some 30,000 T cell genomes, was loaded into each replicate PCR. The purified libraries were quantified using a Qubit 3.0 fluorometer, sized with a Bioanalyzer 2100, and then quantified again using the KAPA Library Quantification kit. Every immunoSEQ 96-well plate was sequenced on a dedicated single-read 150-cycle Illumina NextSeq 550 flow cell. The authors' analysis ran thus. Because only junctional sequences without quality scores were contained in the immunoSEQ output, filtering matching that applied to full-length reads could not be performed. To assign V/J genes and CDR3, sequences were annotated against IMGT germline references using PyIR, a Python wrapper for IgBLAST v1.9. Any read was removed if the V/J assignment was weak (E-value above 1e-6), the CDR3 was missing, or the read contained stop codons, out-of-frame junctions, or ambiguous translated residues. A V3J clonotype was defined by an identical inferred V gene, J gene, and CDR3 amino acid sequence. Percentage overlap between repertoires was calculated by dividing the number of shared unique clonotypes by the size of the smaller repertoire. Three approaches were used to assess repertoire richness: RTK rarefaction, the Chao1 estimator, and Recon v2.1 estimates of unobserved clonotypes. Generation probabilities for all TCRbeta clonotypes obtained by the gDNA method from several donors were computed using OLGA. The immuneACCESS repertoire file appears here via TCRdb, limited to in-frame rearrangements. These files lack a portion of the clones; in checked studies, under half of the deficit traces to unresolved V genes, and the cause of the others is not known. The V and J calls and clone size come from that table; D and trimming were worked out from the DNA. This sample gives around 370,000 clones in total; 96% of them show up just once. The top ten constitute approximately 0.32% of the sample.

The donors were healthy, HIV-negative adults with no recently reported acute infections or vaccinations. Every donor was a Caucasian adult living in Nashville, Tennessee, USA. CD8 memory samples consisted of magnetically selected CD45RO+ cells combined with CCR7-negative CD45RA+ effector memory (TemRA) cells. Blood was obtained by leukapheresis, after which PBMCs were separated by Ficoll-Histopaque density gradient centrifugation and cryopreserved in liquid nitrogen vapor phase. Purity and quantity of every magnetically sorted T cell population were checked by analytical flow cytometry. Genomic DNA was isolated from each sorted fraction and quantified by UV absorbance on a Nanodrop 2000c. The receptor was derived from a man aged 25-45 years in good health. Sequenced material: memory CD8+ T cells sorted from blood. The cell subset or site label corresponds to: CD45RO+ cells pooled with CCR7-negative TemRA cells.

The DNA reads as follows: TGCAGCGTTGAAGATGTCCAGGTCAGGGAGACCCAGTACTTC. Its protein is CSVEDVQVRETQYF. This chain is built from TRBV29-1 and TRBJ2-5; there is no confident call for the D gene. Including cysteine and phenylalanine, the CDR3 has 14 amino acids. The read is trimmed to its CDR3 DNA, 42 bases read in frame from base 1. The trim is 0 bases for V and 5 bases for J, with a gap of 13 bases between the germline ends. The germline V gene specifies SQVTM as CDR1 and ANQGSEA as CDR2.